The clone carrying this TCR beta chain came up many times. This sample is drawn from a study of regulatory T cells in long-lasting Graves disease. Time point indicated: newly diagnosed GD, antithyroid drugs for less than 3 months. PBMC RNA was the source of the TCR library. CDR1 and CDR2 from the germline V gene are GTSNPN and SVGIG (reference sequence). CDR3 length: 14 residues. V was cut by 1 base and J by 5 bases, with 12 bases left in between. iRepertoire HTBI primers and Arm-PCR of CDR3 regions built TCR beta libraries. TCRdb re-called the multiplex PCR reads through MiXCR, storing one row per CDR3 protein. The repertoire holds approximately 400,000 distinct CDR3 sequences, with about 15% as singletons. These data also featured in a second study, about T cells in Graves' hyperthyroidism and ophthalmopathy.

Material: peripheral blood mononuclear cells (PBMCs), obtained at new diagnosis, from a patient treated with antithyroid drugs. This sequence was found in a woman under 40 with Graves disease. This chain uses TRBV30 with TRBJ2-1; D gene ambiguous. The CDR3 region has the DNA TGTGCCTGGAGTGGGGCGGTGAGTGACAATGAGCAGTTCTTC. Translating gives CAWSGAVSDNEQFF.